These T cell receptor beta chains were read from a single sample in a study of cytomegalovirus exposure and HLA in healthy donors. This table comes from immunoSEQ multiplex PCR, and its TCRdb copy is limited to in-frame clones, with some not included. The top ten hold roughly 1.5% of the sample, which has about 200,000 clones, 70% to 80% seen once. Sequenced sample: PBMCs. All receptors derive from a woman aged 45-60 years in good health and CMV-seronegative. The CDR3 runs from the conserved cysteine through the conserved F or W. Each record gives: clone size, J gene, D gene, V gene, CDR3 protein, CDR3 DNA. The D gene is left open where the match is weak. The listing skips clone size in some rows; elsewhere it reads once, few, many or a size class.

clone size: -; J gene: TRBJ2-2; D gene: TRBD1; V gene: TRBV19; CDR3 protein: CASSIGTGGANGELFF; CDR3 DNA: TGTGCCAGTAGTATAGGGACAGGGGGCGCAAACGGGGAGCTGTTTTTT
clone size: -; J gene: TRBJ2-7; D gene: -; V gene: TRBV4-3; CDR3 protein: CASSQDWQVYEQYF; CDR3 DNA: TGCGCCAGCAGCCAAGACTGGCAGGTCTACGAGCAGTACTTC
clone size: -; J gene: TRBJ1-5; D gene: TRBD1; V gene: TRBV6-5; CDR3 protein: CASRRTGINQPQHF; CDR3 DNA: TGTGCCAGCAGACGGACAGGGATCAATCAGCCCCAGCATTTT
clone size: -; J gene: TRBJ2-7; D gene: -; V gene: TRBV2; CDR3 protein: CASRVSTGGTYEQYF; CDR3 DNA: TGTGCCAGCAGGGTTTCGACAGGCGGAACCTACGAGCAGTACTTC
clone size: -; J gene: TRBJ1-1; D gene: -; V gene: TRBV7-2; CDR3 protein: CASSLNRVEAFF; CDR3 DNA: TGTGCCAGCAGCTTAAACCGGGTTGAAGCTTTCTTT
clone size: -; J gene: TRBJ1-2; D gene: -; V gene: TRBV9; CDR3 protein: CASSVGQGYSGYTF; CDR3 DNA: TGTGCCAGCAGCGTAGGTCAGGGGTACTCTGGCTACACCTTC
clone size: -; J gene: TRBJ2-3; D gene: -; V gene: TRBV2; CDR3 protein: CASTMGGLQSSDTQYF; CDR3 DNA: TGTGCCAGCACTATGGGTGGACTACAGTCATCAGATACGCAGTATTTT
clone size: -; J gene: TRBJ1-2; D gene: TRBD1; V gene: TRBV7-8; CDR3 protein: CASSPAPGQGSGYTF; CDR3 DNA: TGTGCCAGCAGCCCCGCACCCGGACAGGGCTCTGGCTACACCTTC
clone size: -; J gene: TRBJ2-2; D gene: TRBD2; V gene: TRBV28; CDR3 protein: CASSPSLGAGANTGELFF; CDR3 DNA: TGTGCCAGCAGTCCCTCCCTTGGGGCGGGAGCGAACACCGGGGAGCTGTTTTTT
clone size: -; J gene: TRBJ2-2; D gene: TRBD2; V gene: TRBV13; CDR3 protein: CASSTYSSGGALNTGELFF; CDR3 DNA: TGTGCCAGCAGCACCTACTCCAGCGGGGGGGCACTGAACACCGGGGAGCTGTTTTTT
clone size: -; J gene: TRBJ1-6; D gene: TRBD1; V gene: TRBV2; CDR3 protein: CATIAGTGNSPLHF; CDR3 DNA: TGTGCCACAATCGCCGGGACAGGAAATTCACCCCTCCACTTT
clone size: -; J gene: TRBJ2-3; D gene: TRBD2; V gene: TRBV7-2; CDR3 protein: CASSLAQRGGVDTQYF; CDR3 DNA: TGTGCCAGCAGCTTAGCTCAGCGGGGGGGCGTAGATACGCAGTATTTT
clone size: once; J gene: TRBJ2-5; D gene: TRBD1; V gene: TRBV6-5; CDR3 protein: CASSTGGQETQYF; CDR3 DNA: TGTGCCAGCAGTACAGGGGGCCAAGAGACCCAGTACTTC
clone size: -; J gene: TRBJ2-1; D gene: TRBD1; V gene: TRBV29-1; CDR3 protein: CSGDRVNEQFF; CDR3 DNA: TGCAGCGGCGACAGGGTCAATGAGCAGTTCTTC
clone size: -; J gene: TRBJ2-3; D gene: -; V gene: TRBV9; CDR3 protein: CASSVAGGQSTDTQYF; CDR3 DNA: TGTGCCAGCAGCGTAGCGGGGGGCCAAAGCACAGATACGCAGTATTTT
clone size: -; J gene: TRBJ2-3; D gene: TRBD1; V gene: TRBV9; CDR3 protein: CASSAFGTGVSTDTQYF; CDR3 DNA: TGTGCCAGCAGCGCGTTTGGGACAGGGGTGAGCACAGATACGCAGTATTTT
clone size: few; J gene: TRBJ1-1; D gene: TRBD1; V gene: TRBV5-1; CDR3 protein: CASSRGQQNTEAFF; CDR3 DNA: TGCGCCAGCAGTAGGGGACAGCAGAACACTGAAGCTTTCTTT
clone size: -; J gene: TRBJ1-4; D gene: -; V gene: TRBV7-9; CDR3 protein: CASRSGTGLTNEKLFF; CDR3 DNA: TGTGCCAGCAGGTCCGGGACGGGACTCACTAATGAAAAACTGTTTTTT
clone size: -; J gene: TRBJ2-5; D gene: -; V gene: TRBV7-2; CDR3 protein: CASSSEGQQETQYF; CDR3 DNA: TGTGCCAGCAGCTCGGAGGGACAGCAAGAGACCCAGTACTTC
clone size: many; J gene: TRBJ1-1; D gene: TRBD1; V gene: TRBV2; CDR3 protein: CASTRTGVNTEAFF; CDR3 DNA: TGTGCCAGCACGCGGACAGGAGTGAACACTGAAGCTTTCTTT
clone size: -; J gene: TRBJ2-5; D gene: -; V gene: TRBV19; CDR3 protein: CASSIGRGLQETQYF; CDR3 DNA: TGTGCCAGTAGTATCGGCAGGGGCCTCCAAGAGACCCAGTACTTC
clone size: -; J gene: TRBJ1-2; D gene: TRBD1; V gene: TRBV6-1; CDR3 protein: CASRPDRAGGYTF; CDR3 DNA: TGTGCCAGCAGACCCGACAGGGCGGGTGGCTACACCTTC
clone size: -; J gene: TRBJ2-5; D gene: -; V gene: TRBV18; CDR3 protein: CASSPPDGVQETQYF; CDR3 DNA: TGTGCCAGCTCACCACCCGACGGAGTACAAGAGACCCAGTACTTC
clone size: -; J gene: TRBJ1-5; D gene: -; V gene: TRBV15; CDR3 protein: CATSRDRDISNQPQHF; CDR3 DNA: TGTGCCACCAGCAGAGATCGAGACATTAGCAATCAGCCCCAGCATTTT
clone size: -; J gene: TRBJ2-5; D gene: TRBD1; V gene: TRBV4-1; CDR3 protein: CASSQEGTGGQETQYF; CDR3 DNA: TGCGCCAGCAGCCAAGAGGGGACAGGGGGTCAAGAGACCCAGTACTTC
clone size: -; J gene: TRBJ2-1; D gene: TRBD2; V gene: TRBV4-2; CDR3 protein: CASSQEPGLGYNEQFF; CDR3 DNA: TGTGCCAGCAGCCAAGAACCGGGACTAGGCTACAATGAGCAGTTCTTC
clone size: -; J gene: TRBJ2-1; D gene: TRBD2; V gene: TRBV7-7; CDR3 protein: CASSLRGLGLDEQFF; CDR3 DNA: TGTGCTAGCAGCTTAAGGGGACTAGGGTTGGATGAGCAGTTCTTC
clone size: few; J gene: TRBJ1-2; D gene: TRBD1; V gene: TRBV29-1; CDR3 protein: CSADRDGYTF; CDR3 DNA: TGCAGCGCGGACAGGGACGGCTACACCTTC
clone size: -; J gene: TRBJ1-2; D gene: TRBD1; V gene: TRBV7-9; CDR3 protein: CASSSPGQGAGGYTF; CDR3 DNA: TGTGCCAGCAGCTCGCCGGGACAGGGGGCAGGAGGCTACACCTTC
clone size: -; J gene: TRBJ1-1; D gene: TRBD1; V gene: TRBV6-1; CDR3 protein: CATWDSRYNTEAFF; CDR3 DNA: TGTGCCACCTGGGACAGTCGTTACAACACTGAAGCTTTCTTT
clone size: once; J gene: TRBJ2-2; D gene: TRBD2; V gene: TRBV19; CDR3 protein: CASSILAGGPGELFF; CDR3 DNA: TGTGCCAGTAGTATACTAGCGGGGGGCCCCGGGGAGCTGTTTTTT
clone size: -; J gene: TRBJ2-7; D gene: -; V gene: TRBV27; CDR3 protein: CASSPPGLANEQYF; CDR3 DNA: TGTGCCAGCAGCCCCCCTGGGCTAGCGAACGAGCAGTACTTC
clone size: -; J gene: TRBJ2-1; D gene: TRBD2; V gene: TRBV4-2; CDR3 protein: CASSQELAGGPLSNEQFF; CDR3 DNA: TGTGCCAGCAGCCAAGAGCTAGCGGGAGGGCCTTTGTCCAATGAGCAGTTCTTC
clone size: -; J gene: TRBJ1-3; D gene: -; V gene: TRBV30; CDR3 protein: CAWSPAGAILSGNTIYF; CDR3 DNA: TGTGCCTGGAGTCCCGCAGGGGCGATTTTATCTGGAAACACCATATATTTT
clone size: -; J gene: TRBJ1-6; D gene: TRBD1; V gene: TRBV27; CDR3 protein: CASSLYSGTAKSPLHF; CDR3 DNA: TGTGCCAGCAGTCTATACTCCGGGACAGCGAAGTCACCCCTCCACTTT
clone size: -; J gene: TRBJ2-2; D gene: TRBD2; V gene: TRBV5-3; CDR3 protein: CARSLRLAENTGELFF; CDR3 DNA: TGTGCCAGAAGCTTGAGACTAGCGGAGAACACCGGGGAGCTGTTTTTT
clone size: -; J gene: TRBJ1-3; D gene: -; V gene: TRBV6-5; CDR3 protein: CASSNRQYTDTIYF; CDR3 DNA: TGTGCCAGCAGCAACAGACAGTATACTGACACCATATATTTT
clone size: -; J gene: TRBJ1-3; D gene: -; V gene: TRBV7-9; CDR3 protein: CASEVESSGNTIYF; CDR3 DNA: TGTGCCAGCGAAGTGGAGTCCTCTGGAAACACCATATATTTT
clone size: few; J gene: TRBJ2-2; D gene: -; V gene: TRBV2; CDR3 protein: CASSGIGTQNTGELFF; CDR3 DNA: TGTGCCAGCAGTGGGATCGGGACACAAAACACCGGGGAGCTGTTTTTT
clone size: -; J gene: TRBJ1-1; D gene: TRBD1; V gene: TRBV6-4; CDR3 protein: CASSDGTGGHTEAFF; CDR3 DNA: TGTGCCAGCAGTGATGGGACAGGGGGCCACACTGAAGCTTTCTTT
clone size: -; J gene: TRBJ2-3; D gene: -; V gene: TRBV29-1; CDR3 protein: CSVSFRQARTDTQYF; CDR3 DNA: TGCAGCGTTAGTTTTAGGCAGGCCCGCACAGATACGCAGTATTTT
clone size: -; J gene: TRBJ2-1; D gene: TRBD1; V gene: TRBV5-6; CDR3 protein: CASSAGTGRNYNEQFF; CDR3 DNA: TGTGCCAGCAGCGCAGGGACAGGGAGGAACTACAATGAGCAGTTCTTC